This T cell receptor beta chain was retrieved from a study of Ad26.COV2.S vaccination and SARS-CoV-2 variants. Study findings and constraints: Placebo recipients showed lower spike-specific TCR breadth than vaccinees. Measurements of TCR breadth and depth may have given underestimates of the total T cell responses. Whether participants received vaccine or placebo, their non-spike TCR breadth was similar. Once vaccination had occurred, spike-specific CD8+ and CD4+ T cell responses reportedly showed substantial breadth.

Treatment described: roughly 20 received Ad26.COV2.S at low or high dose, single or two shots; 5 received placebo; per-sample allocation not given. Following the first vaccine or placebo injection, samples were taken on day 63. Turning to this clone: Its antigen is still unknown.

Sequenced by immunoSEQ multiplex PCR; TCRdb stores in-frame clones only, minus some. Of roughly 680,000 clones in the sample, more than 70% are singletons; the top ten hold around 1.5%. The material sequenced was peripheral blood, taken in a trial of Ad26.COV2.S vaccine versus placebo. This receptor was identified in a person between 18 and 65 years old who received the Ad26.COV2.S COVID-19 vaccine or a placebo.

For the CDR3, the DNA is TGTGCCAGCTCACCAGTAGAGGGGGCTACAAGCGGCGGCTACACCTTC. Protein sequence: CASSPVEGATSGGYTF. This rearrangement joins TRBV18 to TRBJ1-2; 7 nucleotides match TRBD1. The V and J ends lost 2 bases and 8 bases, in that order; junction bases with no gene match: 14. The CDR3 consists of 16 residues. CDR1 is KGHSH and CDR2 is LQKENI in the germline V gene.